A single sample gave rise to the 21 T cell receptor beta chains below, sequenced in a study of CD8+ T cells in alopecia areata. Extraction and reverse transcription of RNA yielded cDNA as the sequencing template. The protocol was immunoSEQ multiplex PCR, while the TCRdb copy is restricted to in-frame clones and leaves out a portion. This sample has about 180,000 clones, with 67% found just once. The material sequenced was CD8+ T cells sorted from blood, taken at week 0. The origin of the receptors is a human donor with alopecia areata.

This clone turned up a few times. The rearrangement joins TRBV6-5 to TRBJ2-2; D is undetermined. CDR1 and CDR2 (germline): MNHEY, SVGAGI. The V end lost 4 bases, the J end lost 5 bases, and 8 bases lay between the germline ends. CDR3 length equals 13 residues. The CDR3: CASSSTDTGELFF. DNA of the CDR3: TGTGCCAGCAGTTCGACTGATACCGGGGAGCTGTTTTTT.

V is TRBV15 and J is TRBJ2-1; 7 bases align to TRBD1. This CDR3 comprises 14 residues. CDR1 is LNHNV, CDR2 YYDKDF, per germline (reference sequence). The ends lost 4 bases at V and 5 bases at J; junction bases unmatched: 5. CDR3 protein: CATSKRTGDNEQFF. The CDR3 nucleotides read TGTGCCACCAGCAAACGGACAGGAGACAATGAGCAGTTCTTC.

The chain recombines TRBV5-1 with TRBJ1-1; 7 nucleotides line up with TRBD1. V shed 4 bases, J shed 5 bases, and the junction held 5 bases outside the gene matches. This CDR3 is built from 13 residues. The germline gives CDR1 SGHRS, CDR2 YFSETQ. This CDR3 reads CASSADRETEAFF. Here the CDR3 DNA reads TGCGCCAGCAGCGCAGACAGGGAAACTGAAGCTTTCTTT.

The rearrangement links TRBV5-6 to TRBJ1-1, with D possibly matching TRBD1 (6 bases). The V gene lost 4 bases and the J gene lost 1 base, with 17 bases spanning the gap. Germline values: CDR1 SGHDT, CDR2 YYEEEE. The CDR3 covers 16 residues. The CDR3 here is CASSVLTGPQNTEAFF. The DNA for the CDR3 is TGTGCCAGCAGCGTACTGACAGGACCCCAGAACACTGAAGCTTTCTTT. The whole variable domain, remainder taken from reference TRBV5-6 and TRBJ1-1, is DAGVTQSPTHLIKTRGQQVTLRCSPKSGHDTVSWYQQALGQGPQFIFQYYEEEERQRGNFPDRFSGHQFPNYSSELNVNALLLGDSALYLCASSVLTGPQNTEAFFGQGTRLTVV.

In nucleotides, the CDR3 is TGTGCCAGCAGCCCCCCCACGACAGGGGGAATAGCACAGCAGTTCTTC. It specifies CASSPPTTGGIAQQFF. The V gene is TRBV7-8, the J gene TRBJ2-1; 9 positions match TRBD1. From germline, CDR1 is SGHVS and CDR2 FQNEAQ. The CDR3 is 16 residues long. The J segment lost 11 bases and the V segment lost 5 bases, leaving 16 bases of the junction unmatched.

This chain links TRBV9 with TRBJ1-1; TRBD1 aligns across 7 bases. V lost 0 bases and J lost 8; bases outside the gene matches: 7. CDR3 length: 14 amino acids. Germline V gives CDR1 SGDLS, CDR2 YYNGEE. Here the CDR3 reads CASSVEGDRTEAFF. Here the CDR3 DNA reads TGTGCCAGCAGCGTAGAGGGGGACAGAACCGAAGCTTTCTTT. The whole variable domain, filled in from reference TRBV9 and TRBJ1-1, reads DSGVTQTPKHLITATGQRVTLRCSPRSGDLSVYWYQQSLDQGLQFLIQYYNGEERAKGNILERFSAQQFPDLHSELNLSSLELGDSALYFCASSVEGDRTEAFFGQGTRLTVV.

The CDR3 protein is CASSATVDNSPLHF. For the CDR3, the DNA is TGTGCCAGCAGCGCGACAGTAGATAATTCACCCCTCCACTTT. V and J are TRBV28 and TRBJ1-6; a possible D gene is TRBD1 (5 bases). V was clipped by 6 bases and J by 5 bases, with 11 bases between them. There are 14 residues in the CDR3. Germline loops: CDR1 MDHEN, CDR2 SYDVKM. The whole variable domain, remainder taken from reference TRBV28 and TRBJ1-6, is DVKVTQSSRYLVKRTGEKVFLECVQDMDHENMFWYRQDPGLGLRLIYFSYDVKMKEKGDIPEGYSVSREKKERFSLILESASTNQTSMYLCASSATVDNSPLHFGNGTRLTVT.

The gene calls are TRBV29-1 and TRBJ2-7; 8 bases map to TRBD1. This CDR3 contains 14 residues. The J segment lost 2 bases and the V segment lost 0 bases, leaving 3 bases of the junction unmatched. In germline, CDR1 is SQVTM, CDR2 ANQGSEA. The DNA of the CDR3 is TGCAGCGTTGAAGAGTCGACAGGGGCCTACGAGCAGTACTTC. Amino acid sequence: CSVEESTGAYEQYF.

V and J are TRBV29-1 and TRBJ2-5; 13 positions match TRBD2. The CDR3 covers 17 residues. Losses at the gene ends were 3 bases for V and 4 bases for J; bases not matched to a gene: 11. Germline V CDR1 and CDR2: SQVTM, ANQGSEA. Here the CDR3 DNA reads TGCAGCGTTGAGGCGGGACTAGCGGGGTTTCAGGGAGAGACCCAGTACTTC. Its translation is CSVEAGLAGFQGETQYF.

The chain carries TRBV29-1 and TRBJ1-2; 11 bases fit TRBD1. V was clipped by 2 bases and J by 5 bases; unmatched bases: 10. Germline CDR1 SQVTM, CDR2 ANQGSEA. The CDR3 extends over 16 amino acids. The CDR3 region has the DNA TGCAGCGTTGAATCCCCCGGGACAGGGGGACTTTATGGCTACACCTTC. Its translation is CSVESPGTGGLYGYTF. Based on the CDR3 plus reference TRBV29-1 and TRBJ1-2, the full variable domain is SAVISQKPSRDICQRGTSLTIQCQVDSQVTMMFWYRQQPGQSLTLIATANQGSEATYESGFVIDKFPISRPNLTFSTLTVSNMSPEDSSIYLCSVESPGTGGLYGYTFGSGTRLTVV.

The chain joins TRBV29-1 to TRBJ2-3, with 9 bases that match TRBD1. The germline V gene encodes CDR1 SQVTM and CDR2 ANQGSEA. Trimming cost V 4 bases and J 2 bases; bases outside gene matches: 7. There are 15 residues in the CDR3. The CDR3 nucleotides read TGCAGCGTTGTCTTCGGGGACAGGGACACAGATACGCAGTATTTT. This gives the protein CSVVFGDRDTDTQYF.

The V gene is TRBV6-1, the J gene TRBJ2-3; 11 bases are a match to TRBD2. The junction had 3 bases not matched to a gene; V was cut back by 6 bases and J by 1 base. Per germline, CDR1 MNHNS and CDR2 SASEGT. This CDR3 contains 15 residues. The CDR3 reads CASSRSGGGTDTQYF. The CDR3 DNA is TGTGCCAGCAGCCGTAGCGGGGGGGGCACAGATACGCAGTATTTT.

The gene calls are TRBV5-4 and TRBJ2-6; the match to TRBD1 covers 9 bases. The junction had 5 bases not matched to a gene; V was cut back by 1 base and J by 0 bases. Germline lookup yields CDR1 SGHNT and CDR2 YYREEE (reference sequence). The CDR3 sequence is 18 residues long. DNA of the CDR3: TGTGCCAGCAGCTTGAGGACAGGGGTTCACTCTGGGGCCAACGTCCTGACTTTC. It encodes CASSLRTGVHSGANVLTF.

This clone was seen a few times. The chain employs TRBV29-1 and TRBJ2-5; 7 bases are a match to TRBD1. V was clipped by 3 bases and J by 4 bases; unmatched bases: 11. Germline CDR1 SQVTM, CDR2 ANQGSEA. CDR3 size: 15 residues. The CDR3, as DNA: TGCAGCGTTGACCGGGTGGAGGCAGGGGGAGAGACCCAGTACTTC. This translates into CSVDRVEAGGETQYF.

This clone appeared once. V and J are TRBV5-1 and TRBJ1-5; D perhaps matches TRBD1 (6 bases). Germline CDR1 reads SGHRS; CDR2 reads YFSETQ. V lost 5 bases to trimming and J lost 5 bases, with 17 bases between them. The CDR3 is 15 residues long. The CDR3 DNA reads as TGCGCCAGCAGTCCAACAGGGAGCGAGTATCAGCCCCAGCATTTT. Amino acid sequence: CASSPTGSEYQPQHF.

This clone was seen only a few times. The chain recombines TRBV19 with TRBJ1-1, with D maybe TRBD1 (6 bases). Per germline, CDR1 LNHDA and CDR2 SQIVND (reference sequence). The V gene lost 6 bases and the J gene lost 4 bases, with 21 bases spanning the gap. This CDR3 spans 16 amino acids. CDR3: CASRWSIQGSVTEAFF. CDR3 coding DNA: TGTGCCAGTAGATGGTCCATACAGGGTTCGGTCACTGAAGCTTTCTTT.

This chain uses TRBV9 with TRBJ1-5; D is uncertain. The CDR3 sequence is 13 residues long. Germline V gene sequence: CDR1 SGDLS, CDR2 YYNGEE. The ends were cut back, 3 bases at V and 4 bases at J, with 8 bases in the middle. CDR3 sequence reads: CASSDGANQPQHF. CDR3 sequence (DNA): TGTGCCAGCAGCGACGGAGCAAATCAGCCCCAGCATTTT.

The J gene is TRBJ1-4, the V gene TRBV9; D is uncertain. This CDR3 is built from 15 residues. Trimming pared 4 bases from V and 5 bases from J, leaving 15 bases between. CDR1 is SGDLS and CDR2 is YYNGEE in the germline V gene. The CDR3 DNA sequence: TGTGCCAGCAGCCCCGAAGGATACTCAAATGAAAAACTGTTTTTT. This encodes CASSPEGYSNEKLFF.

The sample holds a few counts of this clone. The chain links TRBV19 to TRBJ1-1, with unresolved D. This CDR3 region has 14 residues. V was clipped by 1 base and J by 1 base, with 7 bases between them. CDR1 and CDR2 from the germline V gene are LNHDA and SQIVND (reference sequence). Here the CDR3 reads CASSIAGENTEAFF. In nucleotides, the CDR3 is TGTGCCAGTAGTATAGCTGGAGAGAACACTGAAGCTTTCTTT.

The chain links TRBV4-1 to TRBJ2-3, with D hard to call. Germline values: CDR1 MGHRA, CDR2 YSYEKL. The V end lost 0 bases, the J end lost 6 bases, and 4 bases lay between the germline ends. CDR3 length equals 12 residues. CDR3 in DNA: TGCGCCAGCAGCCAAGATGGGGATACGCAGTATTTT. Translated: CASSQDGDTQYF.

V and J are TRBV13 and TRBJ1-2, with TRBD1 as a possible D gene (5 bases). Germline V gene lookup returns CDR1 PRHDT and CDR2 FYEKMQ (reference sequence). V lost 7 bases, J lost 2 bases, and 8 bases lay in between. The CDR3 covers 12 residues. The CDR3, as DNA: TGTGCCAGCACGACAGCCAACTATGGCTACACCTTC. Translated: CASTTANYGYTF.